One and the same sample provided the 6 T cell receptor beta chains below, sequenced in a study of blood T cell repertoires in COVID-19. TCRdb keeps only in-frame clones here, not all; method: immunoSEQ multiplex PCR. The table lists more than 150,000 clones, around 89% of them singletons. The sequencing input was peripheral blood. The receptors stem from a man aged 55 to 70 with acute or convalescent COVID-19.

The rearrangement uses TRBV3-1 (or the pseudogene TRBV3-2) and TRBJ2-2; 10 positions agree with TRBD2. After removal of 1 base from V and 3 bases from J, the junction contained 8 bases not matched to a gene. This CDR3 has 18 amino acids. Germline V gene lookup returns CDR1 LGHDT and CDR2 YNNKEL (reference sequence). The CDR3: CASSQGSLAGEYTGELFF. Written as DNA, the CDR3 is TGTGCCAGCAGCCAAGGGTCCCTAGCGGGGGAGTACACCGGGGAGCTGTTTTTT.

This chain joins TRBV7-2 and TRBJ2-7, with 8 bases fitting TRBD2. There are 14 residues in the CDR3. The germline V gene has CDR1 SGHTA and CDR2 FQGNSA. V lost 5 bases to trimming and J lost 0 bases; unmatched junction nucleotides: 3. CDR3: CASSLTSGSYEQYF. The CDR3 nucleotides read TGTGCCAGCAGCCTAACTAGCGGCTCCTACGAGCAGTACTTC.

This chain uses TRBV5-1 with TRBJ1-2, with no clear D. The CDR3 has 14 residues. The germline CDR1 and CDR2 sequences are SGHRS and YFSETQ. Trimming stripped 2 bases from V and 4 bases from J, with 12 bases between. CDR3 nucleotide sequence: TGCGCCAGCAGCTTCGGCACGACTATCTATGGCTACACCTTC. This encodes CASSFGTTIYGYTF.

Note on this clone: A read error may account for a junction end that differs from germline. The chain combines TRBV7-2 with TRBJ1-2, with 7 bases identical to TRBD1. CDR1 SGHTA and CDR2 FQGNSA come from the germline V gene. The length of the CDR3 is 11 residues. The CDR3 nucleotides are TGTGCCAGCAGGTTACCGGGACAGCCTTTCTTC. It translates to CASRLPGQPFF.

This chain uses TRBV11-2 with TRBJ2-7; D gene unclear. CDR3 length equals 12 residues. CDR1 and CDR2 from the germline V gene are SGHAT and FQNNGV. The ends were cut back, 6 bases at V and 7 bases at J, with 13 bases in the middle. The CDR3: CASRNPSGEQYF. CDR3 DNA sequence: TGTGCCAGCAGGAATCCGTCCGGGGAGCAGTACTTC.

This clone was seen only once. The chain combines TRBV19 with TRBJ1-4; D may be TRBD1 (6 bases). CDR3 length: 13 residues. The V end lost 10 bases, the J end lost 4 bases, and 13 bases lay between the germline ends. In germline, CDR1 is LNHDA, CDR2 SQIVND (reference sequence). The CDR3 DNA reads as TGTGCCACCTTGGACAGTATTAATGAAAAACTGTTTTTT. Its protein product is CATLDSINEKLFF. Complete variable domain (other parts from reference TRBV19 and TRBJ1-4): DGGITQSPKYLFRKEGQNVTLSCEQNLNHDAMYWYRQDPGQGLRLIYYSQIVNDFQKGDIAEGYSVSREKKESFPLTVTSAQKNPTAFYLCATLDSINEKLFFGSGTQLSVL.